This T cell receptor (beta chain) was sequenced for a study of beta chain features in type 1 diabetes. Of note for this clone: Its cognate antigen is unknown.

Whole-study findings and limits: Patients with Type 1 diabetes showed moderately but significantly shorter TCRB CDR3s in all four CD4+ subsets. These data did not resolve whether HLA type affects TCRB rearrangement. Type 1 diabetes patients had fewer VDJ junction insertions and more deletions.

As every portion of the isolated RNA was reverse transcribed, the sequencing read expressed TCRB transcripts. Profiled with immunoSEQ multiplex PCR; TCRdb holds only in-frame clones, not every one. The sample consists of about 270,000 clones, approximately 14% of them appearing once. The CDR3 loop spans 17 amino acids. V lost 1 base, J lost 5 bases, and 18 bases lay in between. Germline V lookup: CDR1 LGHNA, CDR2 YNFKEQ. This chain uses TRBV4-2 with TRBJ1-5, with TRBD1 as a possible D gene (5 bases). The sequence derives from a young man with type 1 diabetes. The specimen sequenced was naive CD4+ T cells from blood. The DNA of the CDR3 is TGTGCCAGCAGCCAAGGGGTCGTGGCAGGGCCCCATCAGCCCCAGCATTTT. Amino acids: CASSQGVVAGPHQPQHF.